This T cell receptor beta chain was sequenced during a study of shared clonotypes between healthy human individuals. Comment on this clone: Since a far larger clone is one base different, this is likely a read error. This same CDR3 is encoded by further DNA sequences in the sample.

From CD4+ cells came CD45RA+ naive and CD45RA-negative memory subsets. Running of the assay took place at deep level. Repertoires were generated with immunoSEQ multiplex PCR, while TCRdb's copy carries only in-frame clones and drops some. The sample consists of about 1.1 million clones, about four fifths of them appearing once. This TCR derives from a man between 18 and 29 years old in good health. Some clones in this sample may be carry-over from other donors' samples. The sample comprised memory CD4+ T cells from PBMCs. Indicated subset: CD45RA-negative fraction.

In nucleotides, the CDR3 is TGTGCCAGCAGTCTTAAAGAGACCCAGTACTTC. Translation: CASSLKETQYF. V usage is TRBV28 and J usage is TRBJ2-5; D remains ambiguous. The CDR3 runs 11 residues. V was trimmed by 5 bases and J by 3 bases, leaving 4 bases between them. Germline V CDR1 and CDR2: MDHEN, SYDVKM.